One sample yielded the 32 T cell receptor beta chains listed below, sequenced in a study of T cells after yellow fever vaccination. MiXCR, run by TCRdb on the 5' RACE reads, gives a single entry per CDR3 protein. Here the sample spans about 340,000 distinct CDR3 sequences, 7.5% to 9% being singletons. Sequencing used PBMCs, obtained on the day of the first yellow fever vaccination. The origin of the receptors is a man aged 18 to 35 who received the YFV17D yellow fever vaccine.

The rearrangement joins TRBV7-8 to TRBJ1-1, with a tentative D call TRBD1 (5 bases). The CDR3 loop spans 15 amino acids. The germline V and J ends were trimmed by 1 base and 2 bases, with 11 bases remaining between them. The V gene's germline CDR1 is SGHVS and CDR2 FQNEAQ. The CDR3 here is CASSLGAGGNTEAFF. The DNA for the CDR3 is TGTGCCAGCAGCTTAGGCGCGGGGGGAAACACTGAAGCTTTCTTT.

This clonotype was recorded many times. The V gene is TRBV7-2, the J gene TRBJ2-1; 10 positions agree with TRBD2. Germline values: CDR1 SGHTA, CDR2 FQGNSA. CDR3 length: 16 residues. J gave up 4 bases and V 3 bases, and 6 bases lay outside the gene matches. As DNA, the CDR3 is TGTGCCAGCAGCTTCACGGTTAGCGGGGGGTACAATGAGCAGTTCTTC. Its protein is CASSFTVSGGYNEQFF.

This clonotype has at least ten counts. The chain combines TRBV4-1 with TRBJ1-1; D is uncertain. The V end was cut by 6 bases, the J end by 5 bases, with 10 bases between. The CDR3 spans 12 residues. CDR1 MGHRA and CDR2 YSYEKL come from the germline V gene. CDR3 sequence (DNA): TGCGCCAGCAGATCAGGCGGGACTGAAGCTTTCTTT. Its translation: CASRSGGTEAFF.

The table lists this clonotype with a few counts. The chain links TRBV9 to TRBJ2-5; possible D gene TRBD1, 6 bases. The CDR3 extends over 15 amino acids. CDR1 is SGDLS, CDR2 YYNGEE, per germline. Between the trimmed V and J ends, which lost 0 bases and 5 bases, there was a span of 14 bases. CDR3 in amino acids: CASSVVGTTGETQYF. CDR3 nucleotides: TGTGCCAGCAGCGTAGTCGGGACAACTGGGGAGACCCAGTACTTC.

A word on this clonotype: A much larger clone differs from this one at a single base, so this may be a read error. In DNA form, the CDR3 reads TGCACCACCCTCATCCAAGGGGAGGGGTCTAACACCGGGGAGCTGTTTTTT. Translating gives CTTLIQGEGSNTGELFF. The chain employs TRBV4-3 and TRBJ2-2; 7 nucleotides line up with TRBD2. CDR3 length: 17 residues. Germline CDR1 LGHNA, CDR2 YSLEER.

V is TRBV6-5 and J is TRBJ2-1; 8 bases map to TRBD1. Trimming cost V 2 bases and J 3 bases; bases outside gene matches: 12. In germline, CDR1 is MNHEY, CDR2 SVGAGI. The CDR3 extends over 18 amino acids. The CDR3 region has the DNA TGTGCCAGCAGTTACGACAGGGGTGGGGGGCCCCTCTACAATGAGCAGTTCTTC. Residues: CASSYDRGGGPLYNEQFF.

The rearrangement links TRBV21-1 to TRBJ2-7; TRBD1 reflects the table's D call only, with no check against the DNA. TRBV21-1 is a listed pseudogene. This CDR3 is 14 amino acids long. This chain's CDR3 is CASSETGRTYEQYV. CDR3 DNA sequence: TGTGCCAGCAGTGAGACAGGGAGGACCTACGAGCAGTACGTC.

The rearrangement joins TRBV20-1 to TRBJ1-2; the D gene is possibly TRBD1 (6 bases). The CDR3 runs to 15 residues. Looked up from germline, CDR1 is DFQATT and CDR2 is SNEGSKA (reference sequence). Deletions cut 6 bases from V and 5 bases from J, with 22 bases between. As DNA, the CDR3 is TGCAGTGCCCTAATCATCTCAGGGGATCTTTATGGCTACACCTTC. Its translation: CSALIISGDLYGYTF.

This clonotype was detected a few times. V gene TRBV21-1 combines with J gene TRBJ2-3; no DNA check was done on the table's D call, TRBD1. TRBV21-1 is noted as a pseudogene. The CDR3 has 17 amino acids. The CDR3 bases are TGTGCCAGCAGCAAAGAGGAGTCGCAGGGAGGCACAGATACGCAGTATTTT. Protein product: CASSKEESQGGTDTQYF.

V usage is TRBV6-1 and J usage is TRBJ1-1, with 7 positions matching TRBD1. V gave up 1 base and J gave up 0 bases; unmatched junction bases: 5. CDR3 size: 16 residues. Germline V gives CDR1 MNHNS, CDR2 SASEGT. As DNA, the CDR3 is TGTGCCAGCAGTGAAGGGGGGACAGTTATGAACACTGAAGCTTTCTTT. This translates into CASSEGGTVMNTEAFF.

In this sample, this clonotype turned up a few times. V usage is TRBV5-6 and J usage is TRBJ2-1; D perhaps matches TRBD2 (7 bases). CDR3 length equals 16 residues. Germline CDR1 is SGHDT and CDR2 is YYEEEE. Trimming pared 0 bases from V and 9 bases from J, leaving 19 bases between. The CDR3 here is CASSLAWRGPSGEQFF. DNA for the CDR3: TGTGCCAGCAGCTTGGCCTGGCGGGGGCCTTCGGGTGAGCAGTTCTTC. The full variable domain, its missing parts supplied by reference TRBV5-6 and TRBJ2-1, is DAGVTQSPTHLIKTRGQQVTLRCSPKSGHDTVSWYQQALGQGPQFIFQYYEEEERQRGNFPDRFSGHQFPNYSSELNVNALLLGDSALYLCASSLAWRGPSGEQFFGPGTRLTVL.

V usage is TRBV6-1 and J usage is TRBJ2-7, with a tentative D call TRBD1 (6 bases). V was cut by 7 bases and J by 7 bases, with 17 bases left in between. Germline CDR1 and CDR2: MNHNS and SASEGT. There are 13 residues in the CDR3. DNA of the CDR3: TGTGCCAGCACCCTACAGGGAATTGGGGAGCAGTACTTC. Residues: CASTLQGIGEQYF.

This rearrangement joins TRBV7-6 to TRBJ2-7, with 7 positions matching TRBD2. CDR3 length: 13 amino acids. Germline V CDR1 and CDR2: SGHVS, FNYEAQ. V shed 3 bases and J 6 bases; nucleotides not matched to a gene: 5. For the CDR3, the DNA is TGTGCCAGCAGCTTGGTTGGACTAGGCGAGCAGTACTTC. Amino acids: CASSLVGLGEQYF.

The chain joins TRBV20-1 to TRBJ2-1, with D maybe TRBD1 (6 bases). CDR3 length: 14 residues. In germline, CDR1 is DFQATT, CDR2 SNEGSKA (reference sequence). V lost 5 bases and J lost 8, with 19 bases in between. CDR3 DNA sequence: TGCAGTGCTGGAGGCGGCAGGGGTGTCGATGAGCAGTTCTTC. The encoded protein is CSAGGGRGVDEQFF.

This clonotype was observed a few times. The chain employs TRBV20-1 and TRBJ2-2, with 8 bases that match TRBD2. Germline values: CDR1 DFQATT, CDR2 SNEGSKA (reference sequence). V dropped 6 bases and J dropped 3; count of bases not matched to a gene: 3. The CDR3 is made up of 13 amino acids. In DNA form, the CDR3 reads TGCAGTGCCACTAGCGGCCACACCGGGGAGCTGTTTTTT. Translating gives CSATSGHTGELFF.

This chain joins TRBV30 and TRBJ2-2, with D perhaps matching TRBD2 (5 bases). CDR3 length: 14 amino acids. CDR1 and CDR2 from the germline V gene are GTSNPN and SVGIG (reference sequence). The V and J ends lost 0 bases and 4 bases respectively, with 9 bases between them. This CDR3 reads CAWSVESGTGELFF. DNA of the CDR3: TGTGCCTGGAGTGTAGAAAGCGGCACCGGGGAGCTGTTTTTT.

The rearrangement uses TRBV19 and TRBJ1-1; D is unclear. The V and J ends lost 5 bases and 4 bases respectively, with 5 bases between them. CDR1 LNHDA and CDR2 SQIVND come from the germline V gene (reference sequence). The CDR3 is made up of 11 amino acids. The CDR3 nucleotides are TGTGCCAGTAGTTGGAGCACTGAAGCTTTCTTT. This translates into CASSWSTEAFF.

This chain connects TRBV10-3 to TRBJ2-5; 9 positions agree with TRBD1. Trimming removed 5 bases from V and 3 bases from J; junction bases left unmatched: 4. The CDR3 loop spans 14 amino acids. Per the germline V gene, CDR1 is ENHRY and CDR2 is SYGVKD. In DNA form, the CDR3 reads TGTGCCATCAGTCCACAGGGGGCGAAAGAGACCCAGTACTTC. Its protein product is CAISPQGAKETQYF.

This clonotype was counted a few times. V gene TRBV19 combines with J gene TRBJ1-4, with TRBD1 matching 7 bases. In germline, CDR1 is LNHDA, CDR2 SQIVND (reference sequence). The ends lost 8 bases at V and 0 bases at J; junction bases unmatched: 3. The CDR3 is 14 amino acids. The chain's CDR3 is CASGTAATNEKLFF. DNA for the CDR3: TGTGCCAGTGGGACAGCTGCAACTAATGAAAAACTGTTTTTT.

The chain combines TRBV4-3 with TRBJ2-1; a possible D gene is TRBD1 (5 bases). Per germline, CDR1 LGHNA and CDR2 YSLEER. The length of the CDR3 is 17 residues. V was shortened by 1 base and J by 6 bases, with 19 bases between the two germline ends. CDR3 residues: CASSQVRGSTPPNEQFF. CDR3 bases: TGCGCCAGCAGCCAAGTTAGGGGATCGACACCCCCCAATGAGCAGTTCTTC.

This clonotype was observed many times. The gene calls are TRBV7-2 and TRBJ1-5; D not resolved. The CDR3 consists of 13 residues. Germline V gives CDR1 SGHTA, CDR2 FQGNSA. V was clipped by 5 bases and J by 2 bases, with 7 bases between them. The CDR3 DNA reads TGTGCCAGCAGCCAATCCCGCAATCAGCCCCAGCATTTT. It encodes CASSQSRNQPQHF.

This clonotype was seen a handful of times. This chain connects TRBV11-2 to TRBJ2-1; 9 positions match TRBD1. The CDR3 length is 14 residues. Germline lookup yields CDR1 SGHAT and CDR2 FQNNGV. The V segment lost 5 bases and the J segment 7 bases; nucleotides outside the gene matches: 6. Written as DNA, the CDR3 is TGTGCCAGCAGCGACGGACAGGGGTGGAATGAGCAGTTCTTC. It yields the protein CASSDGQGWNEQFF.

Here the CDR3 DNA reads TGTGCCAGCAGGCCTAGCAGGTACGAGCAGTACTTC. Translated: CASRPSRYEQYF. The chain uses TRBV7-6 and TRBJ2-7, with a possible D match to TRBD2 (5 bases). The CDR3 length is 12 residues. The V end lost 6 bases, the J end lost 4 bases, and 10 bases lay between the germline ends. The V gene's germline CDR1 is SGHVS and CDR2 FNYEAQ.

This chain connects TRBV11-2 to TRBJ1-4, with 8 bases identical to TRBD1. V was clipped by 5 bases and J by 8 bases; unmatched bases: 10. The germline gives CDR1 SGHAT, CDR2 FQNNGV. This CDR3 comprises 15 residues. Here the CDR3 DNA reads TGTGCCAGCAGCCGCAGGACAGGGCGGGGGGAAAAACTGTTTTTT. Amino acid sequence: CASSRRTGRGEKLFF.

This chain uses TRBV7-3 with TRBJ2-5; 8 nucleotides agree with TRBD2. J lost 4 bases, V lost 5 bases, and 9 bases had no gene match. Per germline, CDR1 SGHTA and CDR2 FQGTGA. CDR3 length equals 15 residues. CDR3 loop: CASSPAGGGSETQYF. Here the CDR3 DNA reads TGTGCCAGCAGCCCCGCGGGGGGCGGATCAGAGACCCAGTACTTC.

The V call is TRBV20-1, the J call TRBJ2-1; 14 nucleotides agree with TRBD2. Unmatched junction bases numbered 7, after V lost 6 bases and J lost 0 bases. This CDR3 is built from 17 residues. CDR1 is DFQATT, CDR2 SNEGSKA, per germline (reference sequence). The CDR3 coding sequence is TGCAGTGCCAAGACTAGCGGGGGGGGCAACTCCTACAATGAGCAGTTCTTC. Amino acids: CSAKTSGGGNSYNEQFF.

This clonotype was observed many times. The rearrangement uses TRBV4-2 and TRBJ2-1; 7 bases agree with TRBD2. CDR1 and CDR2 (germline): LGHNA, YNFKEQ. This CDR3 has 17 amino acids. J was trimmed by 0 bases and V by 0 bases; bases with no gene match: 5. The CDR3 here is CASSQEPAGSSYNEQFF. Here the CDR3 DNA reads TGTGCCAGCAGCCAAGAACCAGCGGGGAGCTCCTACAATGAGCAGTTCTTC.

The rearrangement links TRBV4-1 to TRBJ1-4, with TRBD1 matching over 8 bases. Germline V gives CDR1 MGHRA, CDR2 YSYEKL. V shed 6 bases, J shed 8 bases, and the junction held 11 bases outside the gene matches. This CDR3 has 15 amino acids. In DNA, the CDR3 is TGCGCCAGCAGTAGCGCAGGGGGCCTGGAGGAAAAACTGTTTTTT. It is translated as CASSSAGGLEEKLFF.

This chain links TRBV29-1 with TRBJ1-1, with no clear D. This CDR3 comprises 9 residues. In germline, CDR1 is SQVTM, CDR2 ANQGSEA. CDR3 sequence reads: CAVDAMAFF. CDR3 bases: TGCGCCGTAGATGCTATGGCTTTCTTT.

This clonotype was counted at least ten times. The chain employs TRBV25-1 and TRBJ2-4, with 9 positions matching TRBD1. Germline V gene data show CDR1 as MGHDK and CDR2 as SYGVNS. J was trimmed by 4 bases and V by 2 bases; bases with no gene match: 3. CDR3 length: 15 residues. The CDR3 nucleotides are TGTGCCAGCAGTGAAGCCGGGACAGGGAAAAACATTCAGTACTTC. This encodes CASSEAGTGKNIQYF.

This clonotype turned up a few times. This sequence joins TRBV11-2 and TRBJ2-1; TRBD2 matches at 9 bases. The CDR3 contains 15 residues. V shed 5 bases, J shed 5 bases, and the junction held 7 bases outside the gene matches. Germline-derived CDR1 and CDR2 are SGHAT and FQNNGV. CDR3 region: CASSPLAGDHNEQFF. The CDR3 bases are TGTGCCAGCAGCCCTTTAGCGGGGGACCACAATGAGCAGTTCTTC.

This clonotype was found many times. The chain has TRBV7-3 and TRBJ2-3; TRBD1 matches at 12 bases. Germline CDR1 is SGHTA and CDR2 is FQGTGA. V was clipped by 5 bases and J by 4 bases; unmatched bases: 1. This CDR3 is built from 14 residues. In nucleotides, the CDR3 is TGTGCCAGCAGCGGGACAGGGGGCTCAGATACGCAGTATTTT. This translates into CASSGTGGSDTQYF.